Presented here are 7 T cell receptor beta chains from one specimen sequenced in a study of cytomegalovirus exposure and HLA in healthy donors. PCR was performed using 60 Vbeta and 13 Jbeta primers. Sequenced by immunoSEQ multiplex PCR; TCRdb stores in-frame clones only, minus some. This repertoire includes 130,000 or so clones. Sequenced sample: PBMCs. The receptors were gathered from a woman younger than 30 in good health and CMV-seronegative.

V and J are TRBV5-4 and TRBJ1-4, with D unclear. V was shortened by 4 bases and J by 7 bases, with 11 bases between the two germline ends. CDR1 and CDR2 from the germline V gene are SGHNT and YYREEE (reference sequence). This CDR3 has 13 amino acids. CDR3 DNA: TGTGCCAGCAGCCTGGCCCCTCCTGAAAAACTGTTTTTT. Residues: CASSLAPPEKLFF.

The V call is TRBV6-1, the J call TRBJ2-7; weak D call: TRBD1 (6 bases). This CDR3 is built from 13 residues. Germline CDR1 and CDR2: MNHNS and SASEGT. Trimming pared 6 bases from V and 2 bases from J, leaving 11 bases between. The DNA of the CDR3 is TGTGCCAGCAGCCGATACAGGGCCTACGAGCAGTACGTC. It is translated as CASSRYRAYEQYV.

This chain links TRBV10-2 with TRBJ1-4; the match to TRBD1 covers 9 bases. The germline CDR1 and CDR2 sequences are WSHSY and SAAADI. Trimming cost V 6 bases and J 4 bases; bases outside gene matches: 3. The CDR3 length is 14 residues. CDR3 DNA sequence: TGCGCCAGCAGGAGGGACAGGGATAATGAAAAACTGTTTTTT. Encoded protein: CASRRDRDNEKLFF.

J is TRBJ2-5 and V is TRBV29-1; 10 nucleotides line up with TRBD2. The CDR3 extends over 15 amino acids. Germline assignment: CDR1 SQVTM and CDR2 ANQGSEA. The V gene end was trimmed by 7 bases and the J gene end by 1 base; junction bases not matched to a gene: 9. CDR3 nucleotides: TGCAGCGCCTCGTTCTGGACTAGCGGCCAAGAGACCCAGTACTTC. Its protein product is CSASFWTSGQETQYF. Filled out from reference TRBV29-1 and TRBJ2-5, the complete variable domain reads SAVISQKPSRDICQRGTSLTIQCQVDSQVTMMFWYRQQPGQSLTLIATANQGSEATYESGFVIDKFPISRPNLTFSTLTVSNMSPEDSSIYLCSASFWTSGQETQYFGPGTRLLVL.

The CDR3 region has the DNA TGTGCCATACGCAGGATCTCGGGAGGGCCGTTAGGGGAGCAGTTCTTC. It yields the protein CAIRRISGGPLGEQFF. The chain is built from TRBV2 and TRBJ2-1, with 8 nucleotides matching TRBD2. The trim removed 10 bases at V and 10 bases at J, leaving 21 bases unmatched. The germline V gene has CDR1 SNHLY and CDR2 FYNNEI. The CDR3 has 16 amino acids. Supplemented by reference TRBV2 and TRBJ2-1, the full variable domain reads EPEVTQTPSHQVTQMGQEVILRCVPISNHLYFYWYRQILGQKVEFLVSFYNNEISEKSEIFDDQFSVERPDGSNFTLKIRSTKLEDSAMYFCAIRRISGGPLGEQFFGPGTRLTVL.

In regard to this clone: The conserved final phenylalanine or tryptophan is absent from the CDR3, which likely points to a read error. This rearrangement joins TRBV5-6 to TRBJ2-7; TRBD2 agrees at 8 bases. The CDR3 is 16 residues long. With 2 bases clipped from V and 2 bases from J, the junction kept 9 bases outside the gene matches. The germline V gene encodes CDR1 SGHDT and CDR2 YYEEEE. CDR3 sequence (DNA): TGTGCCAGCAGCTTAGGGACTAGTAGTATCGCCTACGAGCAGTACCTC. This sequence encodes CASSLGTSSIAYEQYL.

This sequence joins TRBV10-3 and TRBJ2-3; 8 bases agree with TRBD1. Germline values: CDR1 ENHRY, CDR2 SYGVKD. The CDR3 covers 13 residues. The trim removed 8 bases at V and 7 bases at J, leaving 8 bases unmatched. The CDR3 spells CAIQGQGLNTQYF. In DNA form, the CDR3 reads TGTGCCATCCAAGGACAGGGTTTGAATACGCAGTATTTT.